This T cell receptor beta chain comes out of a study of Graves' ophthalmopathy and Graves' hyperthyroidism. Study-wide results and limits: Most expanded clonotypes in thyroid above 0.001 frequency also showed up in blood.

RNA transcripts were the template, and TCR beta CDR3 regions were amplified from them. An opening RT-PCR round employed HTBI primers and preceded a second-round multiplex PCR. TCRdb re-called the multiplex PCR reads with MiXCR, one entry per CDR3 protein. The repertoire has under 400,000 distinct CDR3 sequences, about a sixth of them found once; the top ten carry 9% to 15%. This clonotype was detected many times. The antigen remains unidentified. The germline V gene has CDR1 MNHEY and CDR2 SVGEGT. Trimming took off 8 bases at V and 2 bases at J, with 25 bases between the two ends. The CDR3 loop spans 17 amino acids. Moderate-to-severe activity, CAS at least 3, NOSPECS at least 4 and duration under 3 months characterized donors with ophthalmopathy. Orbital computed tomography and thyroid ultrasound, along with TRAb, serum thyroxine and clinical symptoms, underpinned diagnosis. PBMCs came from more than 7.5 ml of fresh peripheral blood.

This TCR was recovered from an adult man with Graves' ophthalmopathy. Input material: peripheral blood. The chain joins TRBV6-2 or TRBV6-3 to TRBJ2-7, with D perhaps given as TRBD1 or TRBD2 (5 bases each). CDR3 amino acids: CASQSNRDSRDPYEQYF. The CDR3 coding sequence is TGTGCCAGCCAATCGAACCGGGATTCCAGGGACCCCTACGAGCAGTACTTC.